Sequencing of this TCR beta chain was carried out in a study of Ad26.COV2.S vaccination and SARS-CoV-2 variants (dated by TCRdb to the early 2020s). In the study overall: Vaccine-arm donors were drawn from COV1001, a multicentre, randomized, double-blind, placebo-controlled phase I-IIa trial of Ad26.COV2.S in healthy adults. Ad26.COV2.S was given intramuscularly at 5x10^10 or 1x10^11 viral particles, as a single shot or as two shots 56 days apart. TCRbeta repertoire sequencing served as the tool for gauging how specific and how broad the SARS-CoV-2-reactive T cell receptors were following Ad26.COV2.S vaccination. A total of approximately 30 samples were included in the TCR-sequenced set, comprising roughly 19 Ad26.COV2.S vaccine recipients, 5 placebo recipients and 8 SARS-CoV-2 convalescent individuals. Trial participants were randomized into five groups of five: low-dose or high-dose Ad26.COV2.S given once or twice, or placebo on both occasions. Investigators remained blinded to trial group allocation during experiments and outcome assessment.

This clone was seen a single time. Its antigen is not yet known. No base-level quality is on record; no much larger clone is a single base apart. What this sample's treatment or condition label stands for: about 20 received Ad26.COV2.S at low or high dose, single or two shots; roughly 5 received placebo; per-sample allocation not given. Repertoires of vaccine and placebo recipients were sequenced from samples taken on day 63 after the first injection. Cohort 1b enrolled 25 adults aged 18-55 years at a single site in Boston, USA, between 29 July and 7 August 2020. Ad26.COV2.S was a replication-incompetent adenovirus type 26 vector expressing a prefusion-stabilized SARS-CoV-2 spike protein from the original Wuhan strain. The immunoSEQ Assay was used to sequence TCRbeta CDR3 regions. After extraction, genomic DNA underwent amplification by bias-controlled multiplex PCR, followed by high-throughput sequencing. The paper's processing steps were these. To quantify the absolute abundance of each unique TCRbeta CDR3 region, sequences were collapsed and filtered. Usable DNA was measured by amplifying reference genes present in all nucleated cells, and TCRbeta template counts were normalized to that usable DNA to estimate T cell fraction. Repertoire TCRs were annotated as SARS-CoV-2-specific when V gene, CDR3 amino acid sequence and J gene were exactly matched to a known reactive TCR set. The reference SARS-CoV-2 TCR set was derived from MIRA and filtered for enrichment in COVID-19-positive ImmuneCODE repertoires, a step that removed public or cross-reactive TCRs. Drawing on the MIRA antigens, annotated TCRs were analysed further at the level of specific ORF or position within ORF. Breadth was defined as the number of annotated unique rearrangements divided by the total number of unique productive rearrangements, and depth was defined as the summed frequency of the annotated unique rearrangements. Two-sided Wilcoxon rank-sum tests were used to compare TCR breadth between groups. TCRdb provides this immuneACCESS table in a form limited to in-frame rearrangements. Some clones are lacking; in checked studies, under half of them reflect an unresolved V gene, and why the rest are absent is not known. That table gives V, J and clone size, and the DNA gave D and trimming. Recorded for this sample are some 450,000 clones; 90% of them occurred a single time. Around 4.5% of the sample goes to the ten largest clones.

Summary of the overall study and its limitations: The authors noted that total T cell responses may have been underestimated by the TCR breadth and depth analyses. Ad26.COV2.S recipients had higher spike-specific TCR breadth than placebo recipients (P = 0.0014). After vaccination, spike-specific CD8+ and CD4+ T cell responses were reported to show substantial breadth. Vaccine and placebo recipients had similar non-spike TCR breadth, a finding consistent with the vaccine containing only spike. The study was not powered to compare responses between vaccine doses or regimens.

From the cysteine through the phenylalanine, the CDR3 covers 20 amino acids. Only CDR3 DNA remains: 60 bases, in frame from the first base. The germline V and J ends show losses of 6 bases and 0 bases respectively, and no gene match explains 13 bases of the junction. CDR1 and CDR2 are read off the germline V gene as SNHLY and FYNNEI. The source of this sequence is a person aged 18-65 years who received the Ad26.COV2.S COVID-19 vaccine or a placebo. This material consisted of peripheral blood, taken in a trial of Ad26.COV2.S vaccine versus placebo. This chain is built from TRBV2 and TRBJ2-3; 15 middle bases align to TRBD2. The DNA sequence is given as TGTGCCAGCAGAAGCCAGGGACTAGCGGGGGGATCTGCTAGCACAGATACGCAGTATTTT. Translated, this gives CASRSQGLAGGSASTDTQYF.